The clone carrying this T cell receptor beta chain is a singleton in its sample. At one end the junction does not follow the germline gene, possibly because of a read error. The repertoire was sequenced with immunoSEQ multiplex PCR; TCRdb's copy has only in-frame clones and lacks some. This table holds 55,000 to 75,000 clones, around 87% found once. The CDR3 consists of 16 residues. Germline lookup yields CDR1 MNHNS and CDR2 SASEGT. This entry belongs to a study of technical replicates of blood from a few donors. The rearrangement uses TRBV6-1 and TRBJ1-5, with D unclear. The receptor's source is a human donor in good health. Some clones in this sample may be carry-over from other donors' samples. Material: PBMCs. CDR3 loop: CASSETFRQDNRPQHF. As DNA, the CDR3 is TGTGCCAGCAGTGAAACTTTTAGGCAGGATAATCGGCCCCAGCATTTT.